This TCR beta chain emerged from a study of OX40 agonist ivuxolimab in advanced cancers. Notes on the study in general: It was not determined which antigens were specifically recognized by the peripheral T cells that had undergone clonal expansion.

TCRdb keeps only in-frame clones here, not all; method: immunoSEQ multiplex PCR. This table holds some 50,000 clones, roughly 85% found once. Details on this clone: Its antigen is as yet unknown.

The sequence was collected from an adult with an advanced solid tumor such as melanoma, head and neck, liver or kidney cancer. The sample was CD4+ or CD8+ T cells sorted from blood, taken in a trial of the OX40 agonist ivuxolimab.

The CDR3: CASRGERGIYEQYF. DNA of the CDR3: TGTGCCAGCAGGGGGGAGCGGGGGATCTACGAGCAGTACTTC. The chain is built from TRBV28 and TRBJ2-7; 8 nucleotides agree with TRBD2. Germline CDR1 reads MDHEN; CDR2 reads SYDVKM. The V and J ends lost 6 bases and 3 bases, in that order; junction bases with no gene match: 7. The CDR3 is 14 amino acids.